A selection of T cell receptor beta chains follows, all from one sample in a study of T cells in Graves' hyperthyroidism and ophthalmopathy. In TCRdb, the multiplex PCR reads were re-called with MiXCR into one record per CDR3 protein. Among 600,000 to 650,000 distinct CDR3 sequences, about 17% were seen once, and the ten largest hold around 3.9%. Sequences were obtained from blood. All receptors derive from a woman aged 25 to 39 with Graves' hyperthyroidism. CDR3s include the opening cysteine and the closing phenylalanine or tryptophan. A D gene is named only where the DNA matches it firmly. Clone size is not always given. Where it is, it says once, few, many or a class for expanded clones.

D,J,size,V,DNA,CDR3
.,TRBJ2-7,many,TRBV11-2,TGTGCCAGCAGCCGCCTTACAAACTACGAGCAGTACTTC,CASSRLTNYEQYF
TRBD2,TRBJ2-1,many,TRBV11-2,TGTGCCAGCAGCTTAGGGCTAGCGGGAGCCCACCGGGAGCAGTTCTTC,CASSLGLAGAHREQFF
TRBD2,TRBJ2-5,few,TRBV5-1,TGCGCCAGCAGCTTCGACTCTAGCGGGAGGTCCCAAGAGACCCAGTACTTC,CASSFDSSGRSQETQYF
.,TRBJ2-7,.,TRBV5-1,TGCGCCAGCAGGGGAGAGGGAGAGCAGTACTTC,CASRGEGEQYF
.,TRBJ2-7,few,TRBV5-8,TGTGCCAGCAGCTTGGACAGGGTAATAGGCGAGCAGTACTTC,CASSLDRVIGEQYF
TRBD2,TRBJ2-7,once,TRBV15,TGTGCCACCAGCAGAAATAGCGGGAGTGCCCGAGGGGAGCAGTACTTC,CATSRNSGSARGEQYF
TRBD1,TRBJ2-7,.,TRBV5-5,TGTGCCAGCAGCTTGGGACAGGGGGCTCTCGAGCAGTACTTC,CASSLGQGALEQYF
TRBD2,TRBJ2-5,.,TRBV7-6,TGTGCCAGCAGCGTCGGGGGGACTTACCAAGAGACCCAGTACTTC,CASSVGGTYQETQYF
.,TRBJ2-2,few,TRBV5-1,TGCGCCAGCAGCTTGACAGGGAGTTACGGGGAGCTGTTTTTT,CASSLTGSYGELFF
TRBD2,TRBJ2-1,many,TRBV6-2/TRBV6-3,TGTGCCAGCAGTTACCGGGGACTAGCGGGACTTTACAATGAGCAGTTCTTC,CASSYRGLAGLYNEQFF
.,TRBJ2-7,many,TRBV12-3/TRBV12-4,TGTGCCAGCAGTTTAATTAGCTTCGAGCAGTACTTC,CASSLISFEQYF
TRBD1,TRBJ1-1,.,TRBV27,TGTGCCAGCCGGGACAGAATCATGAACACTGAAGCTTTCTTT,CASRDRIMNTEAFF
.,TRBJ1-4,.,TRBV5-1,TGCGCCAGCAGCTTGGAAACAGGAGAAAAACTGTTTTTT,CASSLETGEKLFF
TRBD1,TRBJ1-1,many,TRBV6-1,TGTGCCAGCAGTCTTTTCCCGGGACAGGGTTACACTGAAGCTTTCTTT,CASSLFPGQGYTEAFF
TRBD1,TRBJ2-1,.,TRBV6-1,TGTGCCAGCAGAGATCCCGGGACAGGACTGAATGAGCAGTTCTTC,CASRDPGTGLNEQFF
TRBD1,TRBJ1-1,many,TRBV7-3,TGTGCCAGCAGCTCAACCGGGACAGGGTTGGACACTGAAGCTTTCTTT,CASSSTGTGLDTEAFF
.,TRBJ1-4,many,TRBV7-2,TGTGCCAGCAGCTTAGCGGCAGGATTAAATGAAAAACTGTTTTTT,CASSLAAGLNEKLFF
TRBD1,TRBJ1-2,many,TRBV28,TGTGCCAGCAGCAAACCGGACAGGACTGTCTATGGCTACACCTTC,CASSKPDRTVYGYTF